The clone carrying this T cell receptor beta chain was detected many times. Its target is unknown. The sample belongs to a study of response to subunit inactivated influenza vaccine. Study results and limitations: The authors proposed limited new T cell recruitment per seasonal influenza vaccination.

The CDR3 totals 18 residues. Germline values: CDR1 MNHNS, CDR2 SASEGT. Trimming took 5 bases from V and 0 from J; bases not matched to a gene: 10. TCRdb reprocessed the RT-PCR reads with MiXCR, giving one entry per CDR3 protein. The sample records 490,000 or so distinct CDR3 sequences, roughly 8.2% being singletons. Sequences were derived from PBMCs from blood, sampled roughly 24 months after vaccination. The chain is built from TRBV6-1 and TRBJ1-4; 9 bases fit TRBD1. The TCR was taken from a man aged 50 to 69 who received an inactivated influenza vaccine. This CDR3 reads CASSPRTGAIATNEKLFF. In nucleotides, the CDR3 is TGTGCCAGCAGTCCGAGGACAGGGGCCATTGCAACTAATGAAAAACTGTTTTTT.